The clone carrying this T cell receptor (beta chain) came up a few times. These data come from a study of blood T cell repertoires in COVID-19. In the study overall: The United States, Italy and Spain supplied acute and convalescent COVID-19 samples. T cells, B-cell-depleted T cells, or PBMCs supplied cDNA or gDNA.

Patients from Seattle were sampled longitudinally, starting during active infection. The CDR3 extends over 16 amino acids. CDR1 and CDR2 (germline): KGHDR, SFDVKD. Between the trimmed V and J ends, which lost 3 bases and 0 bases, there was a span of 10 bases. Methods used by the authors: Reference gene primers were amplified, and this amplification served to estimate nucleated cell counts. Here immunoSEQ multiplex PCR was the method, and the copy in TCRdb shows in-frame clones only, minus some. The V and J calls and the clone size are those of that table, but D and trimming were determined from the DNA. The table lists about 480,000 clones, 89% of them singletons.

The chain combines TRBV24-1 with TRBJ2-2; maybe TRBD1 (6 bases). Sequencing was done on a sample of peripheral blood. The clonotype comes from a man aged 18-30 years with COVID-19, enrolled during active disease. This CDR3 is CATSDVEGANTGELFF. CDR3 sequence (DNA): TGTGCCACCAGTGATGTAGAGGGGGCGAACACCGGGGAGCTGTTTTTT.